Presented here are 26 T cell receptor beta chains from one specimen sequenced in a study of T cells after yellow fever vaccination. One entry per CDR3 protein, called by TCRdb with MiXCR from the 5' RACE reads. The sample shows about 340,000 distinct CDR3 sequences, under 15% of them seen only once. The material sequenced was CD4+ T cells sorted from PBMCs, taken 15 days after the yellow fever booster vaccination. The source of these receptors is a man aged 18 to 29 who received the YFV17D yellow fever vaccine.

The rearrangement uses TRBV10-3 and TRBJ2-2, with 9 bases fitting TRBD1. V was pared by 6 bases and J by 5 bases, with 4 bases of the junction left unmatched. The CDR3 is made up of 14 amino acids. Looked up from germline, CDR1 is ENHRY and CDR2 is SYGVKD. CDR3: CAIRGTGLTGELFF. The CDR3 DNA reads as TGTGCCATCAGGGGGACAGGGTTAACCGGGGAGCTGTTTTTT.

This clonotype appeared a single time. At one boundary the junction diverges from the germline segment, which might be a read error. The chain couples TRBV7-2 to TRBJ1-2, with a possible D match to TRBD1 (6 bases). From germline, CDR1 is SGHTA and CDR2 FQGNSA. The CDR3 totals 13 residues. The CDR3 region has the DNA TGTGCCTGCAGCTTTAACGGGGGCAGGGGCTACACCTTC. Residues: CACSFNGGRGYTF.

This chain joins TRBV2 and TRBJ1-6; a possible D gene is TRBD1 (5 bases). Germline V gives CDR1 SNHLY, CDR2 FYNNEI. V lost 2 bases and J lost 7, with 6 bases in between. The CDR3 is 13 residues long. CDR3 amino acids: CASSEQGNSPLHF. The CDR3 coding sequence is TGTGCCAGCAGTGAACAGGGAAATTCACCCCTCCACTTT.

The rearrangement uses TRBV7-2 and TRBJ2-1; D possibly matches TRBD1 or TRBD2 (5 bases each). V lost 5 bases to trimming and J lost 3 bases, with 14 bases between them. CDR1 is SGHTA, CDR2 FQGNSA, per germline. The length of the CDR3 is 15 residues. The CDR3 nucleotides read TGTGCCAGCAGCCAGCGCAGGGAGAGCTACAATGAGCAGTTCTTC. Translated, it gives CASSQRRESYNEQFF. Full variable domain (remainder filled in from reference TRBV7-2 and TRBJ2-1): GAGVSQSPSNKVTEKGKDVELRCDPISGHTALYWYRQSLGQGLEFLIYFQGNSAPDKSGLPSDRFSAERTGGSVSTLTIQRTQQEDSAVYLCASSQRRESYNEQFFGPGTRLTVL.

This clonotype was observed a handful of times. This CDR3 reads CASVADLAYEQYF. The CDR3 DNA reads TGTGCCAGCGTTGCAGATCTGGCCTACGAGCAGTACTTC. The chain links TRBV2 to TRBJ2-7; D unclear. Per germline, CDR1 SNHLY and CDR2 FYNNEI. Trimming took off 8 bases at V and 2 bases at J, with 13 bases between the two ends. This CDR3 contains 13 residues.

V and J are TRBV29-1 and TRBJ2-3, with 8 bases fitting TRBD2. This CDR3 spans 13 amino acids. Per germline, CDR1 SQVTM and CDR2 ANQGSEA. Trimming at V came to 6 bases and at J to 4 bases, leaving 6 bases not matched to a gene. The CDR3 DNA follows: TGCAGCGTCTATCGGGGGGGCGCAGATACGCAGTATTTT. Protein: CSVYRGGADTQYF.

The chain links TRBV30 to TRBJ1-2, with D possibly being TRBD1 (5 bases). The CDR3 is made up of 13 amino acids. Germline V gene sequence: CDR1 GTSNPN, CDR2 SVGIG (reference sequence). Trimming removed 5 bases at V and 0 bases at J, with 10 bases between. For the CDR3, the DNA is TGTGCCTGGGGGACTGAAGCTAACTATGGCTACACCTTC. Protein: CAWGTEANYGYTF. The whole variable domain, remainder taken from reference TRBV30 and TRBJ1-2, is SQTIHQWPATLVQPVGSPLSLECTVEGTSNPNLYWYRQAAGRGLQLLFYSVGIGQISSEVPQNLSASRPQDRQFILSSKKLLLSDSGFYLCAWGTEANYGYTFGSGTRLTVV.

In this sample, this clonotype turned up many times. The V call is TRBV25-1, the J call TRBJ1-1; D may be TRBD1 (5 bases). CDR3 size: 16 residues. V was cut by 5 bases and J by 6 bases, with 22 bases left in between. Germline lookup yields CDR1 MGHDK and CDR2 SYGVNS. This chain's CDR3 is CASSNPPGTAGSEAFF. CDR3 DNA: TGTGCCAGCAGTAACCCGCCGGGGACGGCGGGGTCTGAAGCTTTCTTT.

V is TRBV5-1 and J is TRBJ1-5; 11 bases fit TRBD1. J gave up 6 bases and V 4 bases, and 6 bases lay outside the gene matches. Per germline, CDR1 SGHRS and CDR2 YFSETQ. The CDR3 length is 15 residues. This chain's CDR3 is CASSIGTGGFQPQHF. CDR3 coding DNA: TGCGCCAGCAGCATCGGGACAGGGGGTTTTCAGCCCCAGCATTTT.

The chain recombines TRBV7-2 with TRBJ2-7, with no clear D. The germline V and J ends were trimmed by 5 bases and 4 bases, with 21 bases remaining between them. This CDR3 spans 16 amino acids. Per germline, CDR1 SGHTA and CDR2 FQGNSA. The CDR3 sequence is CASSPPGSIAIYEQYF. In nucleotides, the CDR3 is TGTGCCAGCAGCCCCCCAGGAAGCATCGCCATTTACGAGCAGTACTTC.

CDR3 sequence (DNA): TGTGCCAGCAGCCAAGAACGCTCCTATAATTCACCCCTCCACTTT. Translating gives CASSQERSYNSPLHF. The chain couples TRBV14 to TRBJ1-6, with D uncertain. V shed 0 bases and J shed 0 bases, with 3 bases lying between them. The CDR3 has 15 residues. The germline gives CDR1 SGHDN, CDR2 FVKESK. Full variable domain (remainder filled in from reference TRBV14 and TRBJ1-6): EAGVTQFPSHSVIEKGQTVTLRCDPISGHDNLYWYRRVMGKEIKFLLHFVKESKQDESGMPNNRFLAERTGGTYSTLKVQPAELEDSGVYFCASSQERSYNSPLHFGNGTRLTVT.

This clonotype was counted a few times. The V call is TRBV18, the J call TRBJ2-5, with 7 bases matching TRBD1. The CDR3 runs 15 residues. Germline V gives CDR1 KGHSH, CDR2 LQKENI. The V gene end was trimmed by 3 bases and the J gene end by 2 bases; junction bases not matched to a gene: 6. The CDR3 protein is CASSPLDRVQETQYF. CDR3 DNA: TGTGCCAGCTCACCCCTAGACAGGGTTCAAGAGACCCAGTACTTC.

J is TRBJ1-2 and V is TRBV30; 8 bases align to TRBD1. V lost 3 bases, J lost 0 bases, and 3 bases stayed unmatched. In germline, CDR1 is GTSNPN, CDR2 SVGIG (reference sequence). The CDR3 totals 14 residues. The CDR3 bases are TGTGCCTGGAGCCGGGACAGGACTAACTATGGCTACACCTTC. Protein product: CAWSRDRTNYGYTF. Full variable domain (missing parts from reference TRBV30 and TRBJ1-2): SQTIHQWPATLVQPVGSPLSLECTVEGTSNPNLYWYRQAAGRGLQLLFYSVGIGQISSEVPQNLSASRPQDRQFILSSKKLLLSDSGFYLCAWSRDRTNYGYTFGSGTRLTVV.

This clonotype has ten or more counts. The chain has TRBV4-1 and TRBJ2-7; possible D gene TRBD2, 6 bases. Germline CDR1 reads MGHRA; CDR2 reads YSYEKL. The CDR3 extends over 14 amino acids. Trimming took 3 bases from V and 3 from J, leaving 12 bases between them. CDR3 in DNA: TGCGCCAGCAGCCATCTGAGCGGGTACTACGAGCAGTACTTC. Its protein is CASSHLSGYYEQYF.

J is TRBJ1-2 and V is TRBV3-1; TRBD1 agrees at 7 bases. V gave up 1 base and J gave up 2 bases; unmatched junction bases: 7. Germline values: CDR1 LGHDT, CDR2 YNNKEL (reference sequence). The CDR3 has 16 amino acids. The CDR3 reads CASSQAGQKLNYGYTF. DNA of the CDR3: TGTGCCAGCAGCCAAGCGGGACAGAAGTTAAACTATGGCTACACCTTC.

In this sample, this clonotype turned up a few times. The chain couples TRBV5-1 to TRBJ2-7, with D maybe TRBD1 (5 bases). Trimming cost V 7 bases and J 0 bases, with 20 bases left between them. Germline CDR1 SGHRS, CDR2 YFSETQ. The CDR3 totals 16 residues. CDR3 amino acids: CASGHYKARSSYEQYV. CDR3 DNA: TGCGCCAGCGGACATTACAAGGCCCGCAGCTCCTACGAGCAGTACGTC.

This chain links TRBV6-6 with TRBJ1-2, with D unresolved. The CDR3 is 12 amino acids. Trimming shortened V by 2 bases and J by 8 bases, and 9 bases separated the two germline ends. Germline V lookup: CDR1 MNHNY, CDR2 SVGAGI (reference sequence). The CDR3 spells CASSYVGSGYTF. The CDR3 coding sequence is TGTGCCAGCAGTTACGTCGGCTCCGGCTACACCTTC.

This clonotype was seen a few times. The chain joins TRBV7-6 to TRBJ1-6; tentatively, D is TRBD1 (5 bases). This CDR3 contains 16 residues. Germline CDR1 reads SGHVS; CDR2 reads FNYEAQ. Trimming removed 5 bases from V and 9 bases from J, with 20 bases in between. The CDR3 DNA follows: TGTGCCAGCAGCCTTACCAGCTGGGGCGGGAGTTCACCCCTCCACTTT. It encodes CASSLTSWGGSSPLHF.

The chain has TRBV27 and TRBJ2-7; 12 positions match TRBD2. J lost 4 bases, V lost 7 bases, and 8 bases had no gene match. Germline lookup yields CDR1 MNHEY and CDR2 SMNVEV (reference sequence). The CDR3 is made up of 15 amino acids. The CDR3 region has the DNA TGTGCCAGCACCCCTAGCGGGGGGGATTATTACGAGCAGTACGTC. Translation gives CASTPSGGDYYEQYV.

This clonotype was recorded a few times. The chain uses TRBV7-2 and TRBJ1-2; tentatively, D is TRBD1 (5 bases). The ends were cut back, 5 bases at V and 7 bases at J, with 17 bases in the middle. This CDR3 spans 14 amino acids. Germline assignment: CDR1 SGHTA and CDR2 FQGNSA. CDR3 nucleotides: TGTGCCAGCAGCGGAGCGACAGACACCGCTGGCTACACCTTC. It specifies CASSGATDTAGYTF.

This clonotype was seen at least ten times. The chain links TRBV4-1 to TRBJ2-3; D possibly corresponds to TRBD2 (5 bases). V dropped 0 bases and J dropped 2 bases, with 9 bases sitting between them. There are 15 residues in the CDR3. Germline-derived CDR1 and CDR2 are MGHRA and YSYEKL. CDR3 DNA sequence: TGCGCCAGCAGCCAAGATCGACTACTCACAGATACGCAGTATTTT. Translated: CASSQDRLLTDTQYF.

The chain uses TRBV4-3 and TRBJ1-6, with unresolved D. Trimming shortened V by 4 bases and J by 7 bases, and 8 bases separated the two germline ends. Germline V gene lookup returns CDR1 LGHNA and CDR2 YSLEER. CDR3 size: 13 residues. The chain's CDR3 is CASSLRPNSPLHF. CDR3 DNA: TGCGCCAGCAGCCTGAGACCCAATTCACCCCTCCACTTT.

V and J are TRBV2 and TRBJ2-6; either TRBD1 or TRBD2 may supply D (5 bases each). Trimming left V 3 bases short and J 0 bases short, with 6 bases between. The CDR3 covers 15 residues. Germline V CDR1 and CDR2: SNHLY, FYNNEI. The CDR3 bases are TGTGCCAGCAGTGATGGGGGCTCTGGGGCCAACGTCCTGACTTTC. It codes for CASSDGGSGANVLTF.

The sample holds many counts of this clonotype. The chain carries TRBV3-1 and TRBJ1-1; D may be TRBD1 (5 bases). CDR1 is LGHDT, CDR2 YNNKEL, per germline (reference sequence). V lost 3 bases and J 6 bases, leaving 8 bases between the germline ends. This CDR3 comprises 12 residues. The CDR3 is CASSHQGSEAFF. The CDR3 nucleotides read TGTGCCAGCAGCCATCAGGGCTCTGAAGCTTTCTTT.

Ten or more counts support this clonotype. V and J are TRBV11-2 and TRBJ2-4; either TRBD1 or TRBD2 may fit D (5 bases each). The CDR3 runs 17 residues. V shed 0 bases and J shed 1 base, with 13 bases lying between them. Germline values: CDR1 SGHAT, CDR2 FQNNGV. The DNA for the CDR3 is TGTGCCAGCAGCTTAGACTGGAGATGGGGGGCCAAAAACATTCAGTACTTC. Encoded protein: CASSLDWRWGAKNIQYF.

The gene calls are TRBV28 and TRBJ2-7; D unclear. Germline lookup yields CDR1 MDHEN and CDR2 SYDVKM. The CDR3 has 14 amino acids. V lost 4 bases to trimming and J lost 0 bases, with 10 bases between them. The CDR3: CASSSPTDSYEQYV. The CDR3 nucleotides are TGTGCCAGCAGTTCTCCGACTGACTCCTACGAGCAGTACGTC.